This TCR beta chain was observed in a study of beta chain features in type 1 diabetes. The study's findings and limits: Shorter TCRB CDR3s, moderately but significantly so, marked every one of the four CD4+ subsets in Type 1 diabetes patients.

TCRB transcripts that were expressed got sequenced, as all of the isolated RNA had been reverse transcribed. Method: immunoSEQ multiplex PCR; TCRdb's copy keeps in-frame clones and lacks some. This table holds 140,000 or so clones, about 13% found once. The CDR3 consists of 16 residues. Per germline, CDR1 SGHTA and CDR2 FQGNSA. The V end was cut by 5 bases, the J end by 5 bases, with 18 bases between. This clone was picked up many times. Its target is not known. The chain joins TRBV7-2 to TRBJ2-2; D uncertain. This receptor was identified in a man between 18 and 35 years old with type 1 diabetes. Sequenced sample: central memory CD4+ T cells from blood. The CDR3: CASSPRALARTGELFF. CDR3 in DNA: TGTGCCAGCAGCCCCCGGGCCTTAGCCAGAACCGGGGAGCTGTTTTTT.